This entry lists 11 T cell receptor beta chains sequenced from one sample in a study of blood T cell repertoires in COVID-19. Clones were read by immunoSEQ multiplex PCR, and TCRdb kept only the in-frame ones, dropping some. The sample has around 140,000 clones; under 90% are singletons. The sample comprised peripheral blood. Receptor source: a man between 65 and 79 years old who had recovered from COVID-19.

This sequence joins TRBV4-3 and TRBJ2-3; 12 bases match TRBD2. The length of the CDR3 is 16 residues. V trimming: 1 base; J trimming: 5 bases; junction bases outside the gene matches: 4. CDR1 and CDR2 from the germline V gene are LGHNA and YSLEER. CDR3 DNA: TGCGCCAGCAGCCAAGCGACTAGCGGGAGTGGAGATACGCAGTATTTT. Protein sequence: CASSQATSGSGDTQYF.

A word on this clone: Other nucleotide sequences from this sample produce the same CDR3. The chain has TRBV5-1 and TRBJ1-5; weak D call: TRBD1 (6 bases). Germline V gene sequence: CDR1 SGHRS, CDR2 YFSETQ. This CDR3 is 15 amino acids long. V was pared by 0 bases and J by 1 base, with 8 bases between. The CDR3 DNA reads TGCGCCAGCAGCTTGGAGGGGGGGAGCAATCAGCCCCAGCATTTT. This gives the protein CASSLEGGSNQPQHF.

The chain carries TRBV7-9 and TRBJ1-1, with 7 bases lining up with TRBD1. The CDR3 loop spans 14 amino acids. Germline V lookup: CDR1 SEHNR, CDR2 FQNEAQ (reference sequence). V lost 4 bases to trimming and J lost 3 bases; unmatched junction nucleotides: 5. The DNA of the CDR3 is TGTGCCAGCAGCTCACAGGGGTCCCACACTGAAGCTTTCTTT. Residues: CASSSQGSHTEAFF.

The rearrangement links TRBV7-3 to TRBJ2-7; D might be TRBD2 (5 bases). The germline V gene has CDR1 SGHTA and CDR2 FQGTGA. Between the trimmed V and J ends, which lost 5 bases and 2 bases, there was a span of 13 bases. This CDR3 has 14 amino acids. The CDR3 sequence is CASSPGLTPYEQYF. CDR3 coding DNA: TGTGCCAGCAGCCCCGGACTTACCCCCTACGAGCAGTACTTC. The full variable domain, completed using reference TRBV7-3 and TRBJ2-7, is GAGVSQTPSNKVTEKGKYVELRCDPISGHTALYWYRQSLGQGPEFLIYFQGTGAADDSGLPNDRFFAVRPEGSVSTLKIQRTERGDSAVYLCASSPGLTPYEQYFGPGTRLTVT.

The chain is built from TRBV18 and TRBJ2-2; possibly TRBD2 for D (6 bases). Germline CDR1 is KGHSH and CDR2 is LQKENI. The V and J ends lost 4 bases and 7 bases respectively, with 16 bases between them. CDR3 length: 15 amino acids. The CDR3 region has the DNA TGTGCCAGCTCACAAGATGCGGGGCAAGTCGGGGAGCTGTTTTTT. Translated, it gives CASSQDAGQVGELFF.

The V gene is TRBV5-3, the J gene TRBJ2-1; the D gene is possibly TRBD2 (6 bases). TRBV5-3 is an ORF, with its function uncertain. The CDR3 is 19 residues long. Trimming shortened V by 4 bases and J by 2 bases, and 25 bases separated the two germline ends. The CDR3 coding sequence is TGTGCCAGAAGCCAGGGACTCCGTGGGCCCCATACCCCCTACAATGAGCAGTTCTTC. This codes for CARSQGLRGPHTPYNEQFF.

The CDR3, as DNA: TGCGCCAGCAGCCCAACAGGGAAGTATGGCTACACCTTC. Translating it yields CASSPTGKYGYTF. This rearrangement joins TRBV5-1 to TRBJ1-2, with TRBD1 as a possible D gene (6 bases). With 4 bases removed from V and 5 bases from J, the gap between germline ends came to 12 bases. The CDR3 contains 13 residues. The V gene's germline CDR1 is SGHRS and CDR2 YFSETQ.

This clone has only one observation. The chain is built from TRBV29-1 and TRBJ1-4; D might be TRBD1 (6 bases). V lost 7 bases to trimming and J lost 6 bases, with 12 bases between them. The germline V gene has CDR1 SQVTM and CDR2 ANQGSEA. The CDR3 runs to 12 residues. This chain's CDR3 is CSAQGLDEKLFF. The CDR3 DNA reads TGCAGCGCCCAGGGGTTGGATGAAAAACTGTTTTTT.

The chain is built from TRBV7-9 and TRBJ2-3; 10 bases map to TRBD2. The ends lost 5 bases at V and 4 bases at J; junction bases unmatched: 12. Germline V lookup: CDR1 SEHNR, CDR2 FQNEAQ (reference sequence). CDR3 length equals 17 residues. This chain's CDR3 is CASSPHGLAGDADTQYF. As DNA, the CDR3 is TGTGCCAGCAGCCCCCATGGGCTAGCGGGAGATGCAGATACGCAGTATTTT.

This clone has a single count. The chain has TRBV10-3 and TRBJ1-5, with no clear D. From germline, CDR1 is ENHRY and CDR2 SYGVKD. This CDR3 is 15 amino acids long. Trimming shortened V by 0 bases and J by 3 bases, and 9 bases separated the two germline ends. The CDR3 coding sequence is TGTGCCATCAGTGAGTCCGCGACAATCAATCAGCCCCAGCATTTT. Amino acids: CAISESATINQPQHF.

The chain combines TRBV7-9 with TRBJ2-3; TRBD2 matches at 8 bases. V shed 4 bases, J shed 3 bases, and the junction held 6 bases outside the gene matches. CDR3 length: 15 amino acids. The V gene's germline CDR1 is SEHNR and CDR2 FQNEAQ (reference sequence). The DNA for the CDR3 is TGTGCCAGCAGCTCGGCTAGCGGGTTAACAGATACGCAGTATTTT. Translating gives CASSSASGLTDTQYF.